This is a list of T cell receptor beta chains from one sample in a study of monozygotic twins with inflammatory bowel disease. Reprocessing the 5' RACE reads, TCRdb reports a single entry for every CDR3 protein and omits DNA. This sample contains 190,000 or so distinct CDR3 sequences. Material: blood. The receptors here all came from a human donor with ulcerative colitis or Crohn's disease, or a healthy co-twin of an affected twin (not recorded which). The CDR3 runs from the conserved cysteine through the conserved F or W.

j_call	v_call	cdr3_length	cdr3_aa
TRBJ2-3	TRBV11-2	15	CASSLGQPFTDTQYF
TRBJ1-2	TRBV5-1	12	CASGRTNYGYTF
TRBJ2-5	TRBV5-1	14	CASSTGTTRETQYF
TRBJ2-1	TRBV20-1	13	CSALGTVYNEQFF
TRBJ1-1	TRBV7-3	14	CASSLNQGDTEAFF
TRBJ1-5	TRBV20-1	15	CSARGGRGDNQPQHF
TRBJ1-5	TRBV10-3	13	CAISESPNQPQHF
TRBJ1-1	TRBV29-1	14	CSVEVQGARTEAFF
TRBJ2-6	TRBV5-5	16	CASSRQGGRGANVLTF
TRBJ1-5	TRBV7-2	15	CASSLVGASNQPQHF
TRBJ2-7	TRBV5-1	15	CASSLRQGVTYEQYF
TRBJ2-3	TRBV2	16	CASSEEMGLAGPTKYF
TRBJ2-2	TRBV7-9	15	CASSLDYSNTGELFF
TRBJ2-7	TRBV5-5	14	CASSPGDSPYEQYF
TRBJ2-3	TRBV3-1	15	CASSQEAYSTDTQYF
TRBJ1-2	TRBV4-1	15	CASSQVLVQSRGYTF
TRBJ1-5	TRBV12-3/TRBV12-4	13	CASSLGPGQPQHF
TRBJ2-1	TRBV7-9	15	CASSLLSGKYNEQFF
TRBJ1-1	TRBV5-1	13	CASSTTYQAEAFF
TRBJ2-5	TRBV7-2	13	CASSQPVQETQYF
TRBJ2-7	TRBV6-1	14	CASSASRVPYEQYF
TRBJ2-3	TRBV27	16	CASSPFGSLGTDTQYF
TRBJ2-2	TRBV11-2	13	CASSRGAGGELFF